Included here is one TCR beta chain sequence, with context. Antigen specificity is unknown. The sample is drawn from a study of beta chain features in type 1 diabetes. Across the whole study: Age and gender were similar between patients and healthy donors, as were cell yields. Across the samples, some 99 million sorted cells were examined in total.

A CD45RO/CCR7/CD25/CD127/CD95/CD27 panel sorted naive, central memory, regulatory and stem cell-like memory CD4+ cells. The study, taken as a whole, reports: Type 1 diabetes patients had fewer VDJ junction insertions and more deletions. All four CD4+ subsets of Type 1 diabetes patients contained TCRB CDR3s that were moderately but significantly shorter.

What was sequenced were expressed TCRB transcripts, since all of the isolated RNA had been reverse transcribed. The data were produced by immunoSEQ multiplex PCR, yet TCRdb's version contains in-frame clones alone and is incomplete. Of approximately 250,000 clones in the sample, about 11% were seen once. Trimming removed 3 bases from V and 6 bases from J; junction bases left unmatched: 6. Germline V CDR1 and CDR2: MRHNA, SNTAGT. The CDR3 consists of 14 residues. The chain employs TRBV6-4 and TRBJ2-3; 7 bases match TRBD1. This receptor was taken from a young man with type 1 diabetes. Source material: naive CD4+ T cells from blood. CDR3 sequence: CASSEQGIADTQYF. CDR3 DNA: TGTGCCAGCAGTGAACAGGGGATAGCTGATACGCAGTATTTT.